Below are 27 T cell receptor beta chains sequenced from a single sample in a study of OX40 agonist ivuxolimab in advanced cancers. Some clones are missing from TCRdb's copy, which holds only in-frame ones; the method was immunoSEQ multiplex PCR. The sample contains 37,000 or so clones, 85% of which appear only once. The input for sequencing was CD4+ or CD8+ T cells sorted from blood, taken in a trial of the OX40 agonist ivuxolimab. Receptor source: an adult with an advanced solid tumor such as melanoma, head and neck, liver or kidney cancer.

This chain joins TRBV6-5 and TRBJ1-6; tentatively, D is TRBD1 (6 bases). Germline assignment: CDR1 MNHEY and CDR2 SVGAGI. This CDR3 comprises 16 residues. V was shortened by 2 bases and J by 0 bases, with 8 bases between the two germline ends. CDR3 sequence (DNA): TGTGCCAGCAGTTACAAGGACAGCTCCTATAATTCACCCCTCCACTTT. This codes for CASSYKDSSYNSPLHF.

A note on this clone: Its ends do not fully match the called genes, so a read error is possible. This chain uses TRBV7-7 with TRBJ2-1, with 9 bases identical to TRBD1. This CDR3 is built from 12 residues. The germline CDR1 and CDR2 sequences are SSHAT and FNYEAQ (reference sequence). DNA for the CDR3: TGTGCTAGCAGCCTAACAGGGGGCAAGCAGTTCTTC. Translating gives CASSLTGGKQFF.

The chain is built from TRBV9 and TRBJ2-3; D gene ambiguous. V lost 2 bases and J lost 2, with 12 bases in between. CDR3 length: 15 residues. Germline assignment: CDR1 SGDLS and CDR2 YYNGEE. The DNA of the CDR3 is TGTGCCAGCAGCGTTACGAGCCTATACACAGATACGCAGTATTTT. This codes for CASSVTSLYTDTQYF.

V and J are TRBV7-3 and TRBJ2-7; perhaps TRBD2 as D (6 bases). Trimming left V 2 bases short and J 5 bases short, with 19 bases between. Germline CDR1 SGHTA, CDR2 FQGTGA. The CDR3 is 16 residues long. For the CDR3, the DNA is TGTGCCAGCAGCTTAGCGGGACCGAGGACCCCGAACGAGCAGTACTTC. It is translated as CASSLAGPRTPNEQYF.

This clone came up a few times. CDR3 coding DNA: TGTGCCAGCAGCCCGTGGTCTCGGAGAACTGGGGCCAACGTCCTGACTTTC. This translates into CASSPWSRRTGANVLTF. The V gene is TRBV5-4, the J gene TRBJ2-6; no clear D. The CDR3 is made up of 17 amino acids. Trimming stripped 4 bases from V and 2 bases from J, with 16 bases between. Germline V CDR1 and CDR2: SGHNT, YYREEE (reference sequence).

The genes are TRBV11-2 and TRBJ1-6, with a weak D call TRBD1 (5 bases). V shed 5 bases and J shed 7 bases, with 9 bases lying between them. The CDR3 is 13 residues long. The germline V gene has CDR1 SGHAT and CDR2 FQNNGV. CDR3 DNA sequence: TGTGCCAGCAGCCCGGGACTCAATTCACCCCTCCACTTT. Translated: CASSPGLNSPLHF. Full variable domain (remainder filled in from reference TRBV11-2 and TRBJ1-6): EAGVAQSPRYKIIEKRQSVAFWCNPISGHATLYWYQQILGQGPKLLIQFQNNGVVDDSQLPKDRFSAERLKGVDSTLKIQPAKLEDSAVYLCASSPGLNSPLHFGNGTRLTVT.

The V and J genes are TRBV4-2 and TRBJ2-1; 9 bases match TRBD1. With 1 base clipped from V and 9 bases from J, the junction kept 7 bases outside the gene matches. Per germline, CDR1 LGHNA and CDR2 YNFKEQ. The CDR3 covers 15 residues. The CDR3 region has the DNA TGTGCCAGCAGCCAAGGGGGACAGGGAAGGTTTGAGCAGTTCTTC. Translation: CASSQGGQGRFEQFF.

This clone was seen a single time. The chain couples TRBV5-1 to TRBJ1-2; D ambiguous. The CDR3 is 13 residues long. Germline CDR1 is SGHRS and CDR2 is YFSETQ. V was trimmed by 2 bases and J by 3 bases, leaving 8 bases between them. CDR3 sequence reads: CASSFSGDYGYTF. CDR3 DNA sequence: TGCGCCAGCAGCTTTTCCGGGGACTATGGCTACACCTTC. The complete variable domain, with remaining parts taken from reference TRBV5-1 and TRBJ1-2, reads KAGVTQTPRYLIKTRGQQVTLSCSPISGHRSVSWYQQTPGQGLQFLFEYFSETQRNKGNFPGRFSGRQFSNSRSEMNVSTLELGDSALYLCASSFSGDYGYTFGSGTRLTVV.

The V call is TRBV4-1, the J call TRBJ1-1; possible D gene TRBD1, 5 bases. With 0 bases removed from V and 7 bases from J, the gap between germline ends came to 12 bases. Per germline, CDR1 MGHRA and CDR2 YSYEKL. There are 14 residues in the CDR3. The DNA of the CDR3 is TGCGCCAGCAGCCAAGAAGACAGAAGAGGTGAAGCTTTCTTT. Translating gives CASSQEDRRGEAFF.

This clone is a singleton in its sample. The chain is built from TRBV5-1 and TRBJ1-1, with 9 bases fitting TRBD1. Germline V gene sequence: CDR1 SGHRS, CDR2 YFSETQ. Losses at the gene ends were 1 base for V and 3 bases for J; bases not matched to a gene: 7. There are 16 residues in the CDR3. The CDR3 protein is CASSLYGTGSDTEAFF. The DNA for the CDR3 is TGCGCCAGCAGCTTGTATGGGACAGGGAGCGACACTGAAGCTTTCTTT.

The chain has TRBV28 and TRBJ2-7, with no clear D. CDR3 length equals 13 residues. The germline V gene encodes CDR1 MDHEN and CDR2 SYDVKM. Between the trimmed V and J ends, which lost 6 bases and 5 bases, there was a span of 14 bases. The CDR3 loop is CASSPLDSDEQYF. For the CDR3, the DNA is TGTGCCAGCAGCCCCTTAGATTCGGACGAGCAGTACTTC.

This chain links TRBV6-5 with TRBJ1-2, with TRBD1 matching 11 bases. In germline, CDR1 is MNHEY, CDR2 SVGAGI. CDR3 length: 14 amino acids. V lost 6 bases and J lost 5; bases outside the gene matches: 5. This chain's CDR3 is CASSPGQGGYGYTF. Written as DNA, the CDR3 is TGTGCCAGCAGCCCGGGACAGGGGGGTTATGGCTACACCTTC.

This chain joins TRBV11-2 and TRBJ2-7, with D unclear. Trimming removed 8 bases from V and 7 bases from J, with 12 bases in between. The CDR3 spans 11 residues. Germline loops: CDR1 SGHAT, CDR2 FQNNGV. CDR3: CASRSVGEQYF. CDR3 in DNA: TGTGCCAGCCGGTCAGTCGGTGAGCAGTACTTC.

CDR3 sequence reads: CASSLSPKNPYEQYF. In DNA form, the CDR3 reads TGTGCCAGCAGTTTAAGTCCCAAAAACCCCTACGAGCAGTACTTC. The chain has TRBV28 and TRBJ2-7; D gene unclear. Per germline, CDR1 MDHEN and CDR2 SYDVKM. V was cut by 2 bases and J by 2 bases, with 13 bases left in between. The CDR3 covers 15 residues.

This clone has only one observation. The rearrangement uses TRBV7-3 and TRBJ2-2, with a possible D match to TRBD1 (5 bases). The germline gives CDR1 SGHTA, CDR2 FQGTGA. CDR3 length equals 15 residues. V lost 3 bases and J 10 bases, leaving 18 bases between the germline ends. CDR3 residues: CASSLGRSRNEELFF. The CDR3 DNA is TGTGCCAGCAGCTTGGGGCGGTCCCGAAATGAGGAGCTGTTTTTT.

The rearrangement links TRBV5-1 to TRBJ1-4, with D hard to call. Per the germline V gene, CDR1 is SGHRS and CDR2 is YFSETQ. V was shortened by 3 bases and J by 0 bases, with 12 bases between the two germline ends. The CDR3 length is 16 residues. CDR3 bases: TGCGCCAGCAGCTACTCAGGAGCAGCAACTAATGAAAAACTGTTTTTT. It specifies CASSYSGAATNEKLFF. Variable domain in full (rest from reference TRBV5-1 and TRBJ1-4): KAGVTQTPRYLIKTRGQQVTLSCSPISGHRSVSWYQQTPGQGLQFLFEYFSETQRNKGNFPGRFSGRQFSNSRSEMNVSTLELGDSALYLCASSYSGAATNEKLFFGSGTQLSVL.

The chain links TRBV5-1 to TRBJ2-5; TRBD1 matches at 7 bases. J lost 5 bases, V lost 0 bases, and 13 bases had no gene match. CDR1 is SGHRS, CDR2 YFSETQ, per germline. CDR3 length: 17 amino acids. Written as DNA, the CDR3 is TGCGCCAGCAGCTTGGGGCCCGAGGGGGCACTGGAGGAGACCCAGTACTTC. Encoded protein: CASSLGPEGALEETQYF. Full variable domain (missing parts from reference TRBV5-1 and TRBJ2-5): KAGVTQTPRYLIKTRGQQVTLSCSPISGHRSVSWYQQTPGQGLQFLFEYFSETQRNKGNFPGRFSGRQFSNSRSEMNVSTLELGDSALYLCASSLGPEGALEETQYFGPGTRLLVL.

In DNA, the CDR3 is TGTGCCAGCAGCAAAGAGGTAGGCGATCAGCCCCAGCATTTT. It is translated as CASSKEVGDQPQHF. The chain joins TRBV21-1 to TRBJ1-5. TRBV21-1 is a listed pseudogene. The CDR3 extends over 14 amino acids.

The V call is TRBV9, the J call TRBJ1-6, with unresolved D. Germline-derived CDR1 and CDR2 are SGDLS and YYNGEE. V was shortened by 0 bases and J by 8 bases, with 9 bases between the two germline ends. The CDR3 extends over 14 amino acids. The CDR3 sequence: CASSVGAAHSPLHF. CDR3 nucleotides: TGTGCCAGCAGCGTAGGGGCCGCTCATTCACCCCTCCACTTT. The full variable domain, its missing parts supplied by reference TRBV9 and TRBJ1-6, is DSGVTQTPKHLITATGQRVTLRCSPRSGDLSVYWYQQSLDQGLQFLIQYYNGEERAKGNILERFSAQQFPDLHSELNLSSLELGDSALYFCASSVGAAHSPLHFGNGTRLTVT.

CDR3 sequence: CASSQLTGVGNTIYF. Here the CDR3 DNA reads TGCGCCAGCAGCCAATTGACAGGGGTTGGAAACACCATATATTTT. The V gene is TRBV4-1, the J gene TRBJ1-3, with 8 bases aligning to TRBD1. Germline values: CDR1 MGHRA, CDR2 YSYEKL. The CDR3 length is 15 residues. With V trimmed by 2 bases and J by 3 bases, 3 bases remained unmatched.

This clone is judged medium-sized. The chain uses TRBV28 and TRBJ1-6, with D hard to call. Germline V CDR1 and CDR2: MDHEN, SYDVKM. The V gene lost 6 bases and the J gene lost 10 bases, with 16 bases spanning the gap. CDR3 length: 14 residues. DNA for the CDR3: TGTGCCAGCAGCCCGCGAGAGGGTTGGTCACCCCTCCACTTT. Its translation: CASSPREGWSPLHF.

J is TRBJ1-4 and V is TRBV21-1; the table's D call, TRBD1, was not checked against the DNA. TRBV21-1 is tagged as a pseudogene. The CDR3 totals 15 residues. In DNA form, the CDR3 reads TGTGCCAGCAGCAAAAAGGGCAGGGCTAGGAAAAAACTGTTTTTT. Protein sequence: CASSKKGRARKKLFF.

This clone is a singleton in its sample. The V gene is TRBV28, the J gene TRBJ1-5, with D hard to call. The CDR3 covers 13 residues. Germline assignment: CDR1 MDHEN and CDR2 SYDVKM. V shed 10 bases and J shed 2 bases, with 12 bases lying between them. CDR3 sequence reads: CATDPQGNQPQHF. The CDR3, as DNA: TGTGCCACCGACCCTCAGGGCAATCAGCCCCAGCATTTT.

This clone appeared once. V and J are TRBV6-1 and TRBJ1-6; D is uncertain. Germline loops: CDR1 MNHNS, CDR2 SASEGT. The CDR3 runs 12 residues. V lost 5 bases, J lost 15 bases, and 14 bases lay in between. The CDR3 DNA reads as TGTGCCAGCAGTAGAGAAAGGGATGGCCTCCACTTT. Protein: CASSRERDGLHF.

V and J are TRBV10-3 and TRBJ1-3, with 10 bases that match TRBD1. Germline loops: CDR1 ENHRY, CDR2 SYGVKD. V lost 2 bases to trimming and J lost 3 bases; unmatched junction nucleotides: 4. The CDR3 consists of 16 residues. CDR3 in amino acids: CAISEGDRGLGNTIYF. The CDR3 DNA is TGTGCCATCAGTGAGGGGGACAGGGGTCTTGGAAACACCATATATTTT.

This rearrangement joins TRBV2 to TRBJ2-2, with 8 nucleotides matching TRBD1. With 5 bases clipped from V and 7 bases from J, the junction kept 6 bases outside the gene matches. The CDR3 extends over 14 amino acids. Germline lookup yields CDR1 SNHLY and CDR2 FYNNEI. This CDR3 reads CASSSRTGSGELFF. In nucleotides, the CDR3 is TGTGCCAGCAGTTCCCGGACAGGGAGCGGGGAGCTGTTTTTT.

The chain uses TRBV4-2 and TRBJ2-1; D gene ambiguous. Germline V gene data show CDR1 as LGHNA and CDR2 as YNFKEQ. Deletions cut 1 base from V and 9 bases from J, with 10 bases between. This CDR3 is 13 amino acids long. In DNA form, the CDR3 reads TGTGCCAGCAGCCAAGTGGAAGAGCCTGAGCAGTTCTTC. Protein product: CASSQVEEPEQFF.